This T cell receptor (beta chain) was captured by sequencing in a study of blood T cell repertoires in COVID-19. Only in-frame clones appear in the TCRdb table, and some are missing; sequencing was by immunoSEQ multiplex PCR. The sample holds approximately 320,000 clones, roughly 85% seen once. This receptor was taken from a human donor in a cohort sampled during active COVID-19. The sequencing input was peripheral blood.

In DNA form, the CDR3 reads TGTGCCAGCAGTTGGGGCGAGGACACTGAAGCTTTCTTT. This translates into CASSWGEDTEAFF. The chain has TRBV12-3 or TRBV12-4 and TRBJ1-1, with a possible D match to TRBD1 (5 bases). Trimming stripped 4 bases from V and 3 bases from J, with 9 bases between. The CDR3 spans 13 residues.